One and the same sample provided the 15 T cell receptor beta chains below, sequenced in a study of blood T cell repertoires in COVID-19 (dated by TCRdb to 2018 to 2021). Receptor amplification or capture employed the immunoSEQ multiplex PCR assay. The table comes from immuneACCESS by way of TCRdb, which keeps in-frame sequences with V and J called. Part of the clones is missing from these tables; in studies checked, under half for an unresolved V gene and the rest for unknown reasons. The sample records about 120,000 clones, 85% of which are singletons. The top ten clones comprise 3% to 5% of the sample. Sequencing was performed on peripheral blood. These TCRs come from a man aged 55-75 years with acute or convalescent COVID-19.

The gene calls are TRBV27 and TRBJ2-1; D gene uncertain. The germline gives CDR1 MNHEY, CDR2 SMNVEV (reference sequence). The CDR3 extends over 13 amino acids. V lost 4 bases, J lost 4 bases, and 8 bases lay in between. The CDR3 reads CASSSSTYNEQFF. As DNA, the CDR3 is TGTGCCAGCAGTTCCAGTACATACAATGAGCAGTTCTTC.

This clone was counted a single time. This chain connects TRBV11-2 to TRBJ2-7, with TRBD1 matching over 7 bases. Germline CDR1 is SGHAT and CDR2 is FQNNGV. The CDR3 runs to 16 residues. The ends lost 4 bases at V and 1 base at J; junction bases unmatched: 10. Written as DNA, the CDR3 is TGTGCCAGCAGCTCTCGTTACCCGGACAGGTCCTACGAGCAGTACTTC. It specifies CASSSRYPDRSYEQYF. Full variable domain (missing parts from reference TRBV11-2 and TRBJ2-7): EAGVAQSPRYKIIEKRQSVAFWCNPISGHATLYWYQQILGQGPKLLIQFQNNGVVDDSQLPKDRFSAERLKGVDSTLKIQPAKLEDSAVYLCASSSRYPDRSYEQYFGPGTRLTVT.

CDR3 bases: TGTGCCAGTAGTATAGAAGCGGGAGCGAACACCGGGGAGCTGTTTTTT. This codes for CASSIEAGANTGELFF. The chain recombines TRBV19 with TRBJ2-2; 8 positions match TRBD2. The ends lost 0 bases at V and 0 bases at J; junction bases unmatched: 0. CDR1 LNHDA and CDR2 SQIVND come from the germline V gene (reference sequence). CDR3 size: 16 residues.

The rearrangement joins TRBV9 to TRBJ2-1, with D unclear. Trimming pared 2 bases from V and 15 bases from J, leaving 9 bases between. This CDR3 contains 10 residues. CDR1 is SGDLS, CDR2 YYNGEE, per germline. The CDR3 reads CASSVPLPFF. CDR3 DNA: TGTGCCAGCAGCGTCCCACTACCGTTCTTC.

This rearrangement joins TRBV20-1 to TRBJ2-1, with D tentatively TRBD2 (6 bases). The CDR3 extends over 11 amino acids. V was clipped by 0 bases and J by 10 bases, with 7 bases between them. CDR1 and CDR2 from the germline V gene are DFQATT and SNEGSKA (reference sequence). CDR3 region: CSARDSGEQFF. As DNA, the CDR3 is TGCAGTGCTAGAGATAGCGGAGAGCAGTTCTTC.

V and J are TRBV6-5 and TRBJ1-2, with D perhaps TRBD1 (5 bases). Trimming removed 7 bases from V and 4 bases from J, with 16 bases in between. Looked up from germline, CDR1 is MNHEY and CDR2 is SVGAGI. The CDR3 totals 14 residues. The CDR3 sequence: CASIQRGGSYGYTF. The CDR3 DNA follows: TGTGCCAGCATCCAACGGGGGGGAAGCTATGGCTACACCTTC.

This chain connects TRBV18 to TRBJ1-1; D unresolved. The ends were cut back, 6 bases at V and 1 base at J, with 15 bases in the middle. The CDR3 has 15 residues. The germline V gene has CDR1 KGHSH and CDR2 LQKENI. This CDR3 is CASSLPRNSNTEAFF. The CDR3 DNA is TGTGCCAGCTCCCTGCCGAGGAACTCGAACACTGAAGCTTTCTTT.

The rearrangement uses TRBV29-1 and TRBJ2-7; 9 bases align to TRBD2. The CDR3 loop spans 13 amino acids. Trimming cost V 7 bases and J 7 bases; bases outside gene matches: 11. In germline, CDR1 is SQVTM, CDR2 ANQGSEA. The CDR3 spells CSAYSGRVGEQYF. The CDR3 DNA reads as TGCAGCGCCTATAGCGGGAGAGTGGGTGAGCAGTACTTC.

The chain recombines TRBV6-6 with TRBJ2-7; D not certain. This CDR3 has 12 amino acids. The V gene's germline CDR1 is MNHNY and CDR2 SVGAGI (reference sequence). The V end was cut by 5 bases, the J end by 8 bases, with 13 bases between. The CDR3 sequence: CASSPTGSQQYF. The CDR3 bases are TGTGCCAGCAGTCCGACTGGGTCCCAGCAGTACTTC.

This clone occurred once. V usage is TRBV7-9 and J usage is TRBJ2-2; D remains unclear. The CDR3 runs to 16 residues. Germline lookup yields CDR1 SEHNR and CDR2 FQNEAQ (reference sequence). Trimming removed 4 bases from V and 5 bases from J, with 17 bases in between. The CDR3 loop reads CASSYVLRSKTGELFF. DNA for the CDR3: TGTGCCAGCAGCTACGTCCTCAGGTCCAAAACCGGGGAGCTGTTTTTT.

The V gene is TRBV2, the J gene TRBJ2-7; D unresolved. The CDR3 totals 15 residues. Germline V gives CDR1 SNHLY, CDR2 FYNNEI. The germline V and J ends were trimmed by 1 base and 3 bases, with 13 bases remaining between them. The CDR3 nucleotides read TGTGCCAGCAGTGAAGGCCCCTCTGCGGACTACGAGCAGTACTTC. Protein product: CASSEGPSADYEQYF.

CDR3 region: CASSRDRAANEKLFF. DNA of the CDR3: TGCGCCAGCAGCCGTGACAGGGCGGCTAATGAAAAACTGTTTTTT. The V and J genes are TRBV4-1 and TRBJ1-4; 7 nucleotides line up with TRBD1. CDR3 length: 15 amino acids. The germline CDR1 and CDR2 sequences are MGHRA and YSYEKL. Losses at the gene ends were 4 bases for V and 3 bases for J; bases not matched to a gene: 5.

This chain connects TRBV3-1 (or the pseudogene TRBV3-2) to TRBJ1-3; no clear D gene. Trimming removed 3 bases at V and 0 bases at J, with 12 bases between. CDR3 length: 16 amino acids. The germline V gene has CDR1 LGHDT and CDR2 YNNKEL (reference sequence). The CDR3 sequence: CASSQADSGSGNTIYF. The CDR3 bases are TGTGCCAGCAGCCAGGCCGACTCCGGCTCTGGAAACACCATATATTTT.

The chain carries TRBV4-2 and TRBJ2-5, with D maybe TRBD2 (6 bases). There are 16 residues in the CDR3. Trimming took off 0 bases at V and 5 bases at J, with 16 bases between the two ends. Germline V gene lookup returns CDR1 LGHNA and CDR2 YNFKEQ. The CDR3 DNA reads as TGTGCCAGCAGCCAAGAAGGGCCTAGCGTTTTGGAGACCCAGTACTTC. It encodes CASSQEGPSVLETQYF.

This rearrangement joins TRBV24-1 to TRBJ2-7; 9 nucleotides agree with TRBD1. Per germline, CDR1 KGHDR and CDR2 SFDVKD. The J segment lost 5 bases and the V segment lost 2 bases, leaving 6 bases of the junction unmatched. This CDR3 region has 15 residues. The CDR3 coding sequence is TGTGCCACCAGTGATTCAAGGGACAGGGCTCACGAGCAGTACTTC. Its protein is CATSDSRDRAHEQYF.